The T cell receptor beta chain described here comes from a study of blood T cells in healthy people across ages. Isolation yielded PBMCs, at least 6 million per sample, in every case. Primers used in a second PCR of about 7 to 12 cycles were a sample-barcoded 5' primer and a J-beta primer mix. TCRdb reprocessed the 5' RACE reads via MiXCR and lists one record per CDR3 protein. The table has about 800,000 distinct CDR3 sequences, approximately 25% seen once. These data were likewise used in another study, on T cells of mothers and their children. As that study records: Nine systemically healthy Caucasian donors: three mothers, six children. Mothers yielded over 8 million CDR3 reads, children some 2.8 million each. Similar effects of thymic selection on TCR recombination output were recorded in related and unrelated pairs.

Material: blood. This clonotype was obtained from a boy aged 10-17 years in good health.

The DNA for the CDR3 is TGTGCCAGCAGCTTCAGCGGGGGAGAGGAGACCCAGTACTTC. It specifies CASSFSGGEETQYF. The J gene is TRBJ2-5, the V gene TRBV7-3; 8 nucleotides line up with TRBD2. V lost 3 bases to trimming and J lost 5 bases; unmatched junction nucleotides: 5. CDR3 length: 14 residues. CDR1 SGHTA and CDR2 FQGTGA come from the germline V gene.